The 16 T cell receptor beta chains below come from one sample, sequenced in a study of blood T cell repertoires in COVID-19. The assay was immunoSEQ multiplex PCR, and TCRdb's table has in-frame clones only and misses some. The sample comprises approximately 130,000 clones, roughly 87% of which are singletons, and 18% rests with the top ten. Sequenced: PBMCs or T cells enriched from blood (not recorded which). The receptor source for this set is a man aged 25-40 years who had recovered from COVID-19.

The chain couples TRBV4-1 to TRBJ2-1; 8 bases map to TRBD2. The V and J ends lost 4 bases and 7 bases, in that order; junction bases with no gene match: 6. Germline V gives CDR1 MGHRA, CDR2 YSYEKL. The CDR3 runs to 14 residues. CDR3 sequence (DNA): TGCGCCAGCAGCCCAGCGGGAGCCAAAAATGAGCAGTTCTTC. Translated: CASSPAGAKNEQFF.

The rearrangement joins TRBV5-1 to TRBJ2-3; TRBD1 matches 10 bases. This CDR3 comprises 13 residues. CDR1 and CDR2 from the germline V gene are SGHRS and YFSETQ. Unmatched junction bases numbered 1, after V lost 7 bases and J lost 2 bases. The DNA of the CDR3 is TGCGCCAGCGGACAGGGGGACACAGATACGCAGTATTTT. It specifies CASGQGDTDTQYF.

The CDR3 nucleotides read TGTGCCAGCAGTGACGTACAGGGTACGGGGCAGCCCCAGCATTTT. It translates to CASSDVQGTGQPQHF. This sequence joins TRBV6-1 and TRBJ1-5; possibly TRBD1 for D (6 bases). V was trimmed by 3 bases and J by 7 bases, leaving 16 bases between them. There are 15 residues in the CDR3. Germline V CDR1 and CDR2: MNHNS, SASEGT.

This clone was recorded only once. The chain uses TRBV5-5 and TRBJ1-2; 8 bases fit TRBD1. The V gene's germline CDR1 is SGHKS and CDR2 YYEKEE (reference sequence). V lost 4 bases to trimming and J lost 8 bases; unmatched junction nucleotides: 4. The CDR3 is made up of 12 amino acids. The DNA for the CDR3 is TGTGCCAGCAGCACGGACAGGGCCGGCTACACCTTC. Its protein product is CASSTDRAGYTF.

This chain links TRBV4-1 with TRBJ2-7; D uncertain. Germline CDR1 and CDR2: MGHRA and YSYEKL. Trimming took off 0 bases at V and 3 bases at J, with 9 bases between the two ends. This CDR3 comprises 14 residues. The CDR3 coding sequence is TGCGCCAGCAGCCAAGATATATACAACTACGAGCAGTACTTC. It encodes CASSQDIYNYEQYF.

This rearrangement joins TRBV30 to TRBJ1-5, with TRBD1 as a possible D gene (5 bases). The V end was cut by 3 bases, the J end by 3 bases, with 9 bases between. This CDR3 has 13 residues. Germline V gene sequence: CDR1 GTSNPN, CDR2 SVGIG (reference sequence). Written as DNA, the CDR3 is TGTGCCTGGAGGGGGCAGGACAATCAGCCCCAGCATTTT. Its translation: CAWRGQDNQPQHF. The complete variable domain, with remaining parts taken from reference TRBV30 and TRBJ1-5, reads SQTIHQWPATLVQPVGSPLSLECTVEGTSNPNLYWYRQAAGRGLQLLFYSVGIGQISSEVPQNLSASRPQDRQFILSSKKLLLSDSGFYLCAWRGQDNQPQHFGDGTRLSIL.

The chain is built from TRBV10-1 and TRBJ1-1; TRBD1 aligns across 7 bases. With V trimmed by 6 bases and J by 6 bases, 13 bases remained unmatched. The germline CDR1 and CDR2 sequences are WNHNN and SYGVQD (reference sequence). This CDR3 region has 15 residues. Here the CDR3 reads CASSGGAAGTAEAFF. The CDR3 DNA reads TGCGCCAGCAGCGGAGGCGCCGCCGGGACAGCTGAAGCTTTCTTT.

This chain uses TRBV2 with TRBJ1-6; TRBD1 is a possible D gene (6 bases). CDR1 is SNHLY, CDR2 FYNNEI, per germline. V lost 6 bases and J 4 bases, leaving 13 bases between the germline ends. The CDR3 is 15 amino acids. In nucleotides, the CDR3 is TGTGCCAGCAGAGACGGGACACTTTATAATTCACCCCTCCACTTT. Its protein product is CASRDGTLYNSPLHF.

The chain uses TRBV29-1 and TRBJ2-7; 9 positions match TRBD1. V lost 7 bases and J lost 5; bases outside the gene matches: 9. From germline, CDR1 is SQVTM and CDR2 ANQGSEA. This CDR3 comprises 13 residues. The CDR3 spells CSAGTGSVNEQYF. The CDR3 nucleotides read TGCAGCGCAGGGACAGGGTCGGTAAACGAGCAGTACTTC.

The CDR3 protein is CASSLSGQGHSPLHF. The CDR3 DNA reads TGTGCCAGCAGTTTATCGGGACAGGGCCATTCACCCCTCCACTTT. The chain recombines TRBV27 with TRBJ1-6; TRBD1 matches at 9 bases. Germline CDR1 and CDR2: MNHEY and SMNVEV (reference sequence). V was pared by 0 bases and J by 8 bases, with 2 bases of the junction left unmatched. There are 15 residues in the CDR3.

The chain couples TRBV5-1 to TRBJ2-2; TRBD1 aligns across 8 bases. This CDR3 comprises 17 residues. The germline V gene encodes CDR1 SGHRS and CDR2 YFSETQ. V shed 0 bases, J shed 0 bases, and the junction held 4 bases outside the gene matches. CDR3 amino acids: CASSLEGTGANTGELFF. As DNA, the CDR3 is TGCGCCAGCAGCTTGGAAGGGACAGGCGCGAACACCGGGGAGCTGTTTTTT.

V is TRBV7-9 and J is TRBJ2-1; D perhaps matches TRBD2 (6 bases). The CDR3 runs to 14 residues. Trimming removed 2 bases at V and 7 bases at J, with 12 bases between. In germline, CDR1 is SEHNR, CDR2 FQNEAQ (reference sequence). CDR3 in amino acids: CASSLRGATNEQFF. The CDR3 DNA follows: TGTGCCAGCAGCTTACGCGGGGCCACGAATGAGCAGTTCTTC.

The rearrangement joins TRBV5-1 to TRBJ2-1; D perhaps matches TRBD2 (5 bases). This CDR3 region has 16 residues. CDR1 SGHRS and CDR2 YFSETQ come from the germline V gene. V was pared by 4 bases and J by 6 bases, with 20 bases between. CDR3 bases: TGCGCCAGCAGCCAGGCCCGGGGAGCCGGTGCCAATGAGCAGTTCTTC. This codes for CASSQARGAGANEQFF.

The CDR3 DNA follows: TGTGCCAGCAAAAATCTAGCGGGAATAGGAGAGCAGTTCTTC. Translation gives CASKNLAGIGEQFF. The rearrangement uses TRBV6-4 and TRBJ2-1, with TRBD2 identical over 9 bases. Germline V gene sequence: CDR1 MRHNA, CDR2 SNTAGT. This CDR3 contains 14 residues. V lost 7 bases to trimming and J lost 10 bases; unmatched junction nucleotides: 11.

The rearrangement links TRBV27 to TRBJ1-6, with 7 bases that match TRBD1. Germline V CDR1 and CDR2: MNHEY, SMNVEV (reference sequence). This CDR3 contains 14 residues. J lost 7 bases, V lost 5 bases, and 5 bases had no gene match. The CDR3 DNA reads TGTGCCAGCAGTACGGGACAGCAGAATTCACCCCTCCACTTT. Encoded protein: CASSTGQQNSPLHF.

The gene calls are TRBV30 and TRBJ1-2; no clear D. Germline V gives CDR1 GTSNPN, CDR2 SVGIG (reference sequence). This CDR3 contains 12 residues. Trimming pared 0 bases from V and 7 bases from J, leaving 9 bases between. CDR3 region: CAWSVRFAGYTF. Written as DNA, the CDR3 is TGTGCCTGGAGTGTACGGTTTGCTGGCTACACCTTC.